These 6 T cell receptor beta chains were sequenced from one sample in a study of identifying expanded T cells in peripheral blood. The table came from immunoSEQ multiplex PCR; TCRdb's copy has only in-frame clones and leaves some out. The sample consists of about 100,000 clones, 87% of them appearing once. The specimen sequenced was blood. These receptors were obtained from a person aged 18 to 70 in good health.

The chain links TRBV14 to TRBJ2-7; TRBD1 aligns across 7 bases. Germline values: CDR1 SGHDN, CDR2 FVKESK. The CDR3 covers 16 residues. Trimming took 1 base from V and 0 from J; bases not matched to a gene: 6. In nucleotides, the CDR3 is TGTGCCAGCAGCCAAGGAACCCCAGGGGGCTCCTACGAGCAGTACTTC. Encoded protein: CASSQGTPGGSYEQYF. Filled out from reference TRBV14 and TRBJ2-7, the complete variable domain reads EAGVTQFPSHSVIEKGQTVTLRCDPISGHDNLYWYRRVMGKEIKFLLHFVKESKQDESGMPNNRFLAERTGGTYSTLKVQPAELEDSGVYFCASSQGTPGGSYEQYFGPGTRLTVT.

The chain joins TRBV29-1 to TRBJ2-2; D is uncertain. CDR1 is SQVTM, CDR2 ANQGSEA, per germline. V was trimmed by 7 bases and J by 1 base, leaving 4 bases between them. The CDR3 extends over 11 amino acids. This CDR3 is CSAGNTGELFF. The CDR3 DNA reads TGCAGCGCGGGGAACACCGGGGAGCTGTTTTTT.

This chain uses TRBV7-9 with TRBJ2-7; TRBD1 matches at 7 bases. The junction had 16 bases not matched to a gene; V was cut back by 10 bases and J by 4 bases. Germline V CDR1 and CDR2: SEHNR, FQNEAQ (reference sequence). The CDR3 totals 15 residues. The CDR3 DNA reads TGTGCCACCCTTCGGATACGCACAGGGGAGTACGAGCAGTACTTC. Its protein product is CATLRIRTGEYEQYF. The full variable domain, with the rest looked up from reference TRBV7-9 and TRBJ2-7, is DTGVSQNPRHKITKRGQNVTFRCDPISEHNRLYWYRQTLGQGPEFLTYFQNEAQLEKSRLLSDRFSAERPKGSFSTLEIQRTEQGDSAMYLCATLRIRTGEYEQYFGPGTRLTVT.

This chain joins TRBV19 and TRBJ2-2; a weak D match, TRBD1 (5 bases). The germline gives CDR1 LNHDA, CDR2 SQIVND (reference sequence). The V and J ends lost 3 bases and 5 bases respectively, with 13 bases between them. This CDR3 has 15 residues. The CDR3 here is CASSIYPGRTGELFF. CDR3 DNA: TGTGCCAGTAGTATTTATCCAGGGCGGACCGGGGAGCTGTTTTTT.

This chain uses TRBV4-2 with TRBJ2-7; TRBD1 matches 7 bases. V lost 1 base to trimming and J lost 2 bases; unmatched junction nucleotides: 5. This CDR3 has 15 residues. Germline-derived CDR1 and CDR2 are LGHNA and YNFKEQ. The CDR3 spells CASSQVTGVTYEQYF. The CDR3 nucleotides read TGTGCCAGCAGCCAAGTAACAGGGGTTACCTACGAGCAGTACTTC.

This chain uses TRBV29-1 with TRBJ2-3; 9 bases are a match to TRBD2. V gave up 6 bases and J gave up 5 bases; unmatched junction bases: 6. CDR3 length: 13 amino acids. In germline, CDR1 is SQVTM, CDR2 ANQGSEA. CDR3 sequence: CSVPWTSVDTQYF. The DNA for the CDR3 is TGCAGCGTCCCCTGGACTAGCGTAGATACGCAGTATTTT.